Listed below are T cell receptor beta chains from one sample, sequenced in a study of T cells in localized non-small cell lung cancer. Method: immunoSEQ multiplex PCR; TCRdb's copy keeps in-frame clones and lacks some. Seen here are approximately 33,000 clones, approximately 88% observed once, and the top ten hold about 7%. The sample was peripheral blood, taken before any cancer treatment. The receptor set was obtained from a woman aged 35 to 75 with stage I lung adenocarcinoma. Each CDR3 is given with its conserved first and last residue.

TRBJ1-2,TRBV28,CASLRHGADGYTF
TRBJ2-7,TRBV7-2,CASRPRLLTYEQYF
TRBJ1-1,TRBV5-1,CASSLWGNTEAFF
TRBJ1-5,TRBV7-9,CASSRGTGTYQPQHF
TRBJ1-1,TRBV5-5,CASRYITGLAEAFF
TRBJ2-5,TRBV4-1,CASSQGGTVGTQYF
TRBJ1-4,TRBV28,CASSRRRGNEKLFF
TRBJ2-5,TRBV4-1,CASSQGYQGKQETQYF
TRBJ2-7,TRBV28,CASSLRSVTYEQYF
TRBJ1-6,TRBV11-3,CASSAQQGTGSPLHF
TRBJ1-5,TRBV2,CASRDSRLFNQPQHF
TRBJ2-2,TRBV7-6,CASSLGYTGELFF
TRBJ1-3,TRBV19,CASSFSPGSSGNTIYF
TRBJ1-1,TRBV9,CASSVADSPHTEAFF
TRBJ1-4,TRBV18,CASSPTGALREKLFF
TRBJ1-2,TRBV4-1,CASSQGGIRGNANYGYTF
TRBJ1-4,TRBV6-9,CASSYLWAKPTNEKLFF
TRBJ1-2,TRBV19,CASSAIQGYGGGYTF
TRBJ1-2,TRBV30,CAWSVRGGTWSYGYTF
TRBJ2-1,TRBV4-1,CASSQEGEGGPNEQFF
TRBJ2-5,TRBV20-1,CSARGYETQYF
TRBJ2-5,TRBV7-2,CASSQTLPGGTQYF
TRBJ1-5,TRBV2,CASRGENHQPQHF
TRBJ1-4,TRBV4-1,CASSQAEVEVKLFF
TRBJ2-5,TRBV7-9,CASSPHRGETQYF
TRBJ2-5,TRBV25-1,CASSIGVRETQYF
TRBJ1-2,TRBV28,CASSQSGTGGFYGYTF
TRBJ2-1,TRBV12-5,CASGLGGQGANEQFF
TRBJ1-1,TRBV9,CASKKWGAGPPRTEAFF
TRBJ2-7,TRBV5-1,CASSLVGGNGEQYF
TRBJ2-5,TRBV6-6,CASSLAGIQYF
TRBJ1-2,TRBV30,CAWSAGQGNYGYTF
TRBJ1-2,TRBV13,CASSQGRGRIGYTF
TRBJ2-2,TRBV7-2,CASSPQGGLNTGELFF
TRBJ2-5,TRBV7-2,CASSLGGRRWETQYF
TRBJ2-7,TRBV5-1,CASSLATGYEQYF
TRBJ1-2,TRBV6-1,CASSEGPESNYGYTF
TRBJ2-1,TRBV6-5,CASTTTSGGGEQFF
TRBJ2-5,TRBV7-3,CASTSRGGSLQETQYF
TRBJ1-1,TRBV28,CASSFRTVMNTEAFF
TRBJ2-5,TRBV5-1,CASSFLSGQETQYF
TRBJ1-6,TRBV30,CAWTAGDSPLHF
TRBJ1-3,TRBV19,CASSLGGTGSSGNTIYF
TRBJ1-2,TRBV19,CASSTMDRGRDTF
TRBJ1-6,TRBV25-1,CASRKTGAYNSPLHF
TRBJ1-1,TRBV6-6,CASSRDRDLEAFF